One and the same sample provided the 16 T cell receptor beta chains below, sequenced in a study of T-cell memory formation after mild COVID-19. TCRdb used MiXCR to reprocess the 5' RACE reads, holding one entry per CDR3 protein. The sample has about 82,000 distinct CDR3 sequences, approximately 13% seen once. The sequenced sample was PBMCs or a T cell subset sorted from them (not recorded which). The receptors were sampled from an adult woman who had mild COVID-19 (a few samples of this study predate the infection). Cell type and time point are not known.

The V and J genes are TRBV11-1 and TRBJ2-2, with 12 bases that match TRBD1. This CDR3 region has 15 residues. The germline V gene encodes CDR1 SGHAT and CDR2 FQDESV (reference sequence). V trimming: 3 bases; J trimming: 7 bases; junction bases outside the gene matches: 3. The CDR3 coding sequence is TGTGCCAGCAGCTTTGGGACAGGGGGCTTCGGGGAGCTGTTTTTT. This codes for CASSFGTGGFGELFF.

This clonotype was seen only a few times. The chain employs TRBV30 and TRBJ2-7, with D possibly TRBD2 on 5 matching bases. V lost 2 bases to trimming and J lost 3 bases, with 14 bases between them. Germline CDR1 and CDR2: GTSNPN and SVGIG (reference sequence). The CDR3 totals 14 residues. CDR3 nucleotide sequence: TGTGCCTGGAGTAGATTCCGGGAACGCTACGAGCAGTACTTC. This codes for CAWSRFRERYEQYF.

This clonotype was seen many times. The chain employs TRBV5-1 and TRBJ2-1; 11 bases fit TRBD2. The CDR3 has 16 residues. The germline V gene encodes CDR1 SGHRS and CDR2 YFSETQ. V trimming: 4 bases; J trimming: 9 bases; junction bases outside the gene matches: 12. CDR3 residues: CASSAYLAGGLPEQFF. The CDR3 DNA follows: TGCGCCAGCAGCGCATACCTAGCGGGAGGTTTGCCTGAGCAGTTCTTC.

V and J are TRBV20-1 and TRBJ2-5; TRBD2 matches 9 bases. The ends lost 1 base at V and 5 bases at J; junction bases unmatched: 8. Germline V gene sequence: CDR1 DFQATT, CDR2 SNEGSKA (reference sequence). The CDR3 is 15 amino acids. The DNA of the CDR3 is TGCAGTGCTAGAGGGACTAGCGAGGTCTGGGAGACCCAGTACTTC. It encodes CSARGTSEVWETQYF.

This clonotype was detected only a few times. J is TRBJ2-3 and V is TRBV24-1; D gene unclear. The CDR3 is 15 residues long. CDR1 is KGHDR, CDR2 SFDVKD, per germline. V was shortened by 6 bases and J by 5 bases, with 17 bases between the two germline ends. This CDR3 is CATSQPGLFGDTQYF. The CDR3 DNA sequence: TGTGCCACCAGTCAGCCCGGGTTGTTCGGAGATACGCAGTATTTT.

This clonotype was counted only a few times. The chain has TRBV10-3 and TRBJ1-3; the D is unclear. The CDR3 spans 16 residues. Trimming stripped 7 bases from V and 0 bases from J, with 16 bases between. The V gene's germline CDR1 is ENHRY and CDR2 SYGVKD. Here the CDR3 DNA reads TGTGCCATCACCGGTAGTCACAAGAGCTCTGGAAACACCATATATTTT. As protein: CAITGSHKSSGNTIYF.

The chain combines TRBV9 with TRBJ2-3; TRBD2 agrees at 9 bases. The CDR3 spans 15 residues. Looked up from germline, CDR1 is SGDLS and CDR2 is YYNGEE. The V and J ends lost 7 bases and 2 bases, in that order; junction bases with no gene match: 8. CDR3 residues: CASHRASGATDTQYF. CDR3 nucleotides: TGTGCCAGCCACCGGGCTAGCGGGGCCACAGATACGCAGTATTTT.

This clonotype was seen a few times. The chain uses TRBV5-1 and TRBJ2-1, with 13 positions matching TRBD2. Trimming cost V 0 bases and J 0 bases; bases outside gene matches: 3. CDR1 SGHRS and CDR2 YFSETQ come from the germline V gene. This CDR3 region has 18 residues. CDR3 sequence reads: CASSLALAGGSSYNEQFF. The CDR3 DNA reads as TGCGCCAGCAGCTTGGCACTAGCGGGGGGGAGCTCCTACAATGAGCAGTTCTTC.

The table lists this clonotype with many counts. The CDR3 bases are TGTGCCAGCAGCTCCGAGACTAGCGGGCCCTACAATGAGCAGTTCTTC. It encodes CASSSETSGPYNEQFF. This chain joins TRBV7-9 and TRBJ2-1; 10 bases map to TRBD2. The CDR3 contains 16 residues. V was pared by 4 bases and J by 2 bases, with 5 bases of the junction left unmatched. CDR1 and CDR2 from the germline V gene are SEHNR and FQNEAQ (reference sequence).

The rearrangement links TRBV4-1 to TRBJ2-3; D may be TRBD2 (6 bases). This CDR3 is 17 amino acids long. CDR1 is MGHRA and CDR2 is YSYEKL in the germline V gene. V was clipped by 0 bases and J by 2 bases, with 15 bases between them. The CDR3, as DNA: TGCGCCAGCAGCCAAGACGTGGAGACGGACTACACAGATACGCAGTATTTT. Protein: CASSQDVETDYTDTQYF.

This clonotype was counted only a few times. The gene calls are TRBV20-1 and TRBJ2-1; 8 positions match TRBD2. The CDR3 covers 17 residues. Per the germline V gene, CDR1 is DFQATT and CDR2 is SNEGSKA (reference sequence). V lost 5 bases and J lost 4; bases outside the gene matches: 16. CDR3 residues: CSAATIRTGGPYNEQFF. The CDR3 DNA follows: TGCAGTGCTGCCACCATAAGGACGGGAGGGCCATACAATGAGCAGTTCTTC.

This clonotype has a handful of counts. The CDR3 here is CAISADSGRVRNEQFF. The DNA of the CDR3 is TGTGCCATCAGTGCGGATAGCGGGAGGGTCCGAAATGAGCAGTTCTTC. The J gene is TRBJ2-1, the V gene TRBV10-3, with 11 bases fitting TRBD2. With V trimmed by 4 bases and J by 7 bases, 9 bases remained unmatched. Germline CDR1 and CDR2: ENHRY and SYGVKD. The CDR3 consists of 16 residues.

This clonotype occurred a few times. The chain couples TRBV7-6 to TRBJ2-5; weak D call: TRBD2 (5 bases). The CDR3 contains 13 residues. V was shortened by 4 bases and J by 2 bases, with 8 bases between the two germline ends. CDR1 and CDR2 (germline): SGHVS, FNYEAQ. This CDR3 is CASSYERQETQYF. In nucleotides, the CDR3 is TGTGCCAGCAGCTACGAGCGGCAAGAGACCCAGTACTTC.

This clonotype was observed a handful of times. The rearrangement uses TRBV18 and TRBJ2-7, with no clear D. Trimming cost V 3 bases and J 4 bases, with 7 bases left between them. This CDR3 has 12 residues. Germline V lookup: CDR1 KGHSH, CDR2 LQKENI. The CDR3 DNA reads as TGTGCCAGCTCACCTGAGAGTTACGAGCAGTACTTC. The encoded protein is CASSPESYEQYF.

The table lists this clonotype with a few counts. This chain joins TRBV30 and TRBJ1-4; 8 bases agree with TRBD1. CDR1 GTSNPN and CDR2 SVGIG come from the germline V gene (reference sequence). After removal of 3 bases from V and 8 bases from J, the junction contained 5 bases not matched to a gene. CDR3 length: 13 residues. The DNA for the CDR3 is TGTGCCTGGAGCCCAGGGGGCGGCGAAAAACTGTTTTTT. Protein product: CAWSPGGGEKLFF.

This sequence joins TRBV7-2 and TRBJ2-2; TRBD2 matches at 8 bases. J was trimmed by 4 bases and V by 5 bases; bases with no gene match: 24. The CDR3 is 21 residues long. The germline V gene encodes CDR1 SGHTA and CDR2 FQGNSA. CDR3 nucleotides: TGTGCCAGCAGCCCACATTCTCTCGGGACTAGTAATCACGTACGCACCGGGGAGCTGTTTTTT. Its translation is CASSPHSLGTSNHVRTGELFF.